Shown below are 27 T cell receptor beta chains from a single sample sequenced in a study of control samples from healthy donors and cancer patients. Using immunoSEQ multiplex PCR, the repertoire was profiled, and TCRdb retains in-frame clones only, with some absent. This table holds 130,000 or so clones, less than 95% found once. Sequenced input: blood. The receptors originated from a man aged 18 to 29 in good health.

The chain recombines TRBV29-1 with TRBJ2-2; a weak D match, TRBD2 (5 bases). The CDR3 has 14 amino acids. V lost 4 bases and J 4 bases, leaving 13 bases between the germline ends. Germline CDR1 and CDR2: SQVTM and ANQGSEA. CDR3 in amino acids: CSVVTGSSTGELFF. DNA for the CDR3: TGCAGCGTTGTTACGGGGTCGAGCACCGGGGAGCTGTTTTTT.

CDR3 sequence (DNA): TGCGCCAGCAGCTTGGTTGGGGAAAAGCACGGAAACACCATATATTTT. Amino acids: CASSLVGEKHGNTIYF. V and J are TRBV5-1 and TRBJ1-3, with no clear D. Trimming removed 0 bases at V and 4 bases at J, with 14 bases between. CDR1 is SGHRS, CDR2 YFSETQ, per germline. This CDR3 comprises 16 residues.

The V gene is TRBV5-1, the J gene TRBJ2-5, with a weak D call TRBD1 (5 bases). The V gene's germline CDR1 is SGHRS and CDR2 YFSETQ. CDR3 length equals 14 residues. The V end lost 0 bases, the J end lost 5 bases, and 11 bases lay between the germline ends. CDR3 loop: CASSLGQGLETQYF. In nucleotides, the CDR3 is TGCGCCAGCAGCTTGGGCCAGGGCCTTGAGACCCAGTACTTC.

The CDR3 coding sequence is TGTGCCAGCAGCCTGCAAAGGTCCTACGAGCAGTACTTC. This gives the protein CASSLQRSYEQYF. The chain recombines TRBV5-6 with TRBJ2-7; no firm D call. Per the germline V gene, CDR1 is SGHDT and CDR2 is YYEEEE. This CDR3 comprises 13 residues. V was clipped by 4 bases and J by 1 base, with 9 bases between them.

The chain combines TRBV7-9 with TRBJ2-3; possibly TRBD1 for D (5 bases). Germline loops: CDR1 SEHNR, CDR2 FQNEAQ (reference sequence). CDR3 length: 19 residues. The V and J ends lost 0 bases and 3 bases respectively, with 22 bases between them. CDR3 sequence: CASSLAEFGGALRTDTQYF. In nucleotides, the CDR3 is TGTGCCAGCAGCTTAGCGGAGTTCGGTGGGGCGCTTCGAACAGATACGCAGTATTTT.

This rearrangement joins TRBV19 to TRBJ2-3, with a weak D call TRBD1 (6 bases). In germline, CDR1 is LNHDA, CDR2 SQIVND (reference sequence). The CDR3 has 13 residues. V was shortened by 11 bases and J by 0 bases, with 12 bases between the two germline ends. The CDR3 loop is CAAADSSTDTQYF. In DNA form, the CDR3 reads TGTGCCGCGGCGGACAGTAGCACAGATACGCAGTATTTT. Using reference TRBV19 and TRBJ2-3 for the parts outside the CDR3, the full variable domain is DGGITQSPKYLFRKEGQNVTLSCEQNLNHDAMYWYRQDPGQGLRLIYYSQIVNDFQKGDIAEGYSVSREKKESFPLTVTSAQKNPTAFYLCAAADSSTDTQYFGPGTRLTVL.

The rearrangement joins TRBV5-5 to TRBJ2-7, with D possibly TRBD1 on 6 matching bases. The CDR3 totals 15 residues. Trimming took 0 bases from V and 0 from J, leaving 10 bases between them. The germline V gene encodes CDR1 SGHKS and CDR2 YYEKEE (reference sequence). The CDR3 coding sequence is TGTGCCAGCAGCTTGGTAACGGACAGCTCCTACGAGCAGTACTTC. Its translation is CASSLVTDSSYEQYF.

The rearrangement uses TRBV19 and TRBJ1-6; 9 positions agree with TRBD1. V lost 5 bases and J lost 5; bases outside the gene matches: 4. CDR3 length: 15 residues. Germline CDR1 reads LNHDA; CDR2 reads SQIVND (reference sequence). CDR3 in amino acids: CASSSRQGDNSPLHF. The CDR3 nucleotides read TGTGCCAGTAGTTCACGACAGGGGGATAATTCACCCCTCCACTTT.

Only one count was recorded for this clone. The chain uses TRBV6-6 and TRBJ2-3; the D gene is possibly TRBD2 (5 bases). The V gene's germline CDR1 is MNHNY and CDR2 SVGAGI (reference sequence). Between the trimmed V and J ends, which lost 0 bases and 4 bases, there was a span of 14 bases. CDR3 length equals 16 residues. The CDR3 is CASSYSSTGWADTQYF. The CDR3 DNA reads TGTGCCAGCAGTTACTCGAGTACGGGATGGGCAGATACGCAGTATTTT.

CDR3 region: CASSSIAGGHETQYF. The CDR3 coding sequence is TGTGCCAGCAGCTCTATAGCGGGGGGGCACGAGACCCAGTACTTC. This sequence joins TRBV7-3 and TRBJ2-5; 11 bases are shared with TRBD2. J gave up 5 bases and V 4 bases, and 6 bases lay outside the gene matches. The CDR3 is 15 residues long. Germline loops: CDR1 SGHTA, CDR2 FQGTGA.

The chain has TRBV18 and TRBJ1-4, with D hard to call. Germline V gene lookup returns CDR1 KGHSH and CDR2 LQKENI. The CDR3 runs 11 residues. With 3 bases removed from V and 8 bases from J, the gap between germline ends came to 4 bases. The CDR3, as DNA: TGTGCCAGCTCACCCAGCGAAAAACTGTTTTTT. Translated, it gives CASSPSEKLFF.

This sequence joins TRBV5-1 and TRBJ1-2; D is perhaps TRBD1 (5 bases). CDR1 and CDR2 from the germline V gene are SGHRS and YFSETQ. V dropped 4 bases and J dropped 7 bases, with 23 bases sitting between them. CDR3 size: 16 residues. CDR3 protein: CASSPASRERVFGYTF. CDR3 coding DNA: TGCGCCAGCAGCCCGGCGTCCAGGGAAAGGGTCTTTGGCTACACCTTC. Supplemented by reference TRBV5-1 and TRBJ1-2, the full variable domain reads KAGVTQTPRYLIKTRGQQVTLSCSPISGHRSVSWYQQTPGQGLQFLFEYFSETQRNKGNFPGRFSGRQFSNSRSEMNVSTLELGDSALYLCASSPASRERVFGYTFGSGTRLTVV.

The chain is built from TRBV21-1 and TRBJ2-7. TRBV21-1 is a known pseudogene. CDR3 length equals 15 residues. The CDR3 coding sequence is TGTGCCAGCAGCAATGGGGGACCGCCTTCCTACGAGCAGTACTTC. It encodes CASSNGGPPSYEQYF.

J is TRBJ2-7 and V is TRBV14; TRBD2 agrees at 12 bases. The V gene end was trimmed by 3 bases and the J gene end by 4 bases; junction bases not matched to a gene: 4. The V gene's germline CDR1 is SGHDN and CDR2 FVKESK. The CDR3 has 15 amino acids. The CDR3 loop is CASSHGTSGLYEQYF. CDR3 nucleotide sequence: TGTGCCAGCAGCCACGGGACTAGCGGGCTTTACGAGCAGTACTTC.

The V and J genes are TRBV2 and TRBJ2-3, with 7 bases aligning to TRBD2. The germline gives CDR1 SNHLY, CDR2 FYNNEI. This CDR3 is built from 13 residues. The J segment lost 14 bases and the V segment lost 5 bases, leaving 13 bases of the junction unmatched. In nucleotides, the CDR3 is TGTGCCAGCAGTACCACTAGCGAGGGGCTAGGGTATTTT. Protein sequence: CASSTTSEGLGYF. The full variable domain, rest sourced from reference TRBV2 and TRBJ2-3, is EPEVTQTPSHQVTQMGQEVILRCVPISNHLYFYWYRQILGQKVEFLVSFYNNEISEKSEIFDDQFSVERPDGSNFTLKIRSTKLEDSAMYFCASSTTSEGLGYFGPGTRLTVL.

The rearrangement links TRBV5-1 to TRBJ2-5; the D gene is possibly TRBD1 (6 bases). Germline loops: CDR1 SGHRS, CDR2 YFSETQ. This CDR3 is 14 amino acids long. V shed 5 bases and J shed 1 base, with 12 bases lying between them. The CDR3 spells CASSVPGAQETQYF. DNA for the CDR3: TGCGCCAGCAGTGTCCCAGGGGCCCAAGAGACCCAGTACTTC. The full variable domain, in which reference TRBV5-1 and TRBJ2-5 provide the parts outside the CDR3, is KAGVTQTPRYLIKTRGQQVTLSCSPISGHRSVSWYQQTPGQGLQFLFEYFSETQRNKGNFPGRFSGRQFSNSRSEMNVSTLELGDSALYLCASSVPGAQETQYFGPGTRLLVL.

This chain connects TRBV3-1 (or the pseudogene TRBV3-2) to TRBJ1-2, with no clear D. CDR3 length equals 16 residues. CDR1 is LGHDT and CDR2 is YNNKEL in the germline V gene (reference sequence). V gave up 3 bases and J gave up 8 bases, with 22 bases separating them. The CDR3 here is CASSHARRATSRGYTF. The CDR3 DNA sequence: TGTGCCAGCAGCCACGCGCGACGGGCTACTTCCCGGGGCTACACCTTC.

V usage is TRBV6-5 and J usage is TRBJ2-3; D remains ambiguous. Per germline, CDR1 MNHEY and CDR2 SVGAGI. The germline V and J ends were trimmed by 1 base and 6 bases, with 5 bases remaining between them. The CDR3 runs to 12 residues. The CDR3 sequence: CASSYYGDTQYF. In DNA, the CDR3 is TGTGCCAGCAGTTACTATGGGGATACGCAGTATTTT.

The rearrangement joins TRBV4-1 to TRBJ2-1; 7 bases are a match to TRBD1. There are 15 residues in the CDR3. Trimming removed 1 base from V and 8 bases from J; junction bases left unmatched: 8. CDR1 and CDR2 (germline): MGHRA, YSYEKL. CDR3 protein: CASSQVETGRHEQFF. In DNA form, the CDR3 reads TGCGCCAGCAGCCAAGTTGAGACAGGGCGCCATGAGCAGTTCTTC.

In this sample, this clone turned up once. The chain employs TRBV10-3 and TRBJ1-5; TRBD1 matches 9 bases. The CDR3 is made up of 18 amino acids. Germline loops: CDR1 ENHRY, CDR2 SYGVKD. J lost 3 bases, V lost 4 bases, and 13 bases had no gene match. The chain's CDR3 is CAISAGIGQGPSNQPQHF. The CDR3 DNA is TGTGCCATCAGTGCCGGAATCGGACAGGGGCCTTCCAATCAGCCCCAGCATTTT.

The chain carries TRBV7-9 and TRBJ2-3; 7 bases fit TRBD2. The V and J ends lost 5 bases and 3 bases, in that order; junction bases with no gene match: 2. In germline, CDR1 is SEHNR, CDR2 FQNEAQ (reference sequence). CDR3 length: 13 amino acids. The CDR3, as DNA: TGTGCCAGCAGCACGGGGGGTACAGATACGCAGTATTTT. It specifies CASSTGGTDTQYF. Full variable domain (missing parts from reference TRBV7-9 and TRBJ2-3): DTGVSQNPRHKITKRGQNVTFRCDPISEHNRLYWYRQTLGQGPEFLTYFQNEAQLEKSRLLSDRFSAERPKGSFSTLEIQRTEQGDSAMYLCASSTGGTDTQYFGPGTRLTVL.

The CDR3 nucleotides are TGTGCCAGCAGCTCAGGACTGGTTTACAATGAGCAGTTCTTC. Amino acid sequence: CASSSGLVYNEQFF. This chain connects TRBV5-4 to TRBJ2-1; TRBD2 might be the D (5 bases). The germline V gene has CDR1 SGHNT and CDR2 YYREEE (reference sequence). The V and J ends lost 3 bases and 4 bases respectively, with 11 bases between them. This CDR3 is 14 amino acids long.

In its sample, this clone was seen once. The V and J genes are TRBV28 and TRBJ2-5, with 14 bases fitting TRBD2. The CDR3 loop spans 21 amino acids. The germline gives CDR1 MDHEN, CDR2 SYDVKM. V lost 2 bases to trimming and J lost 1 base; unmatched junction nucleotides: 15. In DNA form, the CDR3 reads TGTGCCAGCAGTTTAGGACCCAATGGGGCCGGACTAGCGGGGGGCCAAGAGACCCAGTACTTC. Translating it yields CASSLGPNGAGLAGGQETQYF.

This chain joins TRBV6-5 and TRBJ1-1; D not certain. Germline CDR1 and CDR2: MNHEY and SVGAGI. V lost 7 bases and J lost 0, with 9 bases in between. This CDR3 has 13 amino acids. As DNA, the CDR3 is TGTGCCAGCAACAACAGAATGAACACTGAAGCTTTCTTT. It yields the protein CASNNRMNTEAFF.

The chain couples TRBV2 to TRBJ1-6, with D perhaps matching TRBD1 (5 bases). Germline values: CDR1 SNHLY, CDR2 FYNNEI. The CDR3 covers 16 residues. V gave up 8 bases and J gave up 4 bases, with 18 bases separating them. The CDR3 DNA reads as TGTGCCAGCTCGGGACCGCTGGAGGGTTATAATTCACCCCTCCACTTT. Translated: CASSGPLEGYNSPLHF.

The V gene is TRBV6-5, the J gene TRBJ1-1; D not resolved. Germline lookup yields CDR1 MNHEY and CDR2 SVGAGI. V was clipped by 2 bases and J by 5 bases, with 9 bases between them. This CDR3 is built from 13 residues. CDR3 protein: CASSYRRRTEAFF. The CDR3, as DNA: TGTGCCAGCAGTTACAGGAGGAGAACTGAAGCTTTCTTT.

The count of this clone is one. This chain uses TRBV3-1 (or the pseudogene TRBV3-2) with TRBJ2-3; D possibly matches TRBD1 or TRBD2 (5 bases each). The germline gives CDR1 LGHDT, CDR2 YNNKEL (reference sequence). V dropped 4 bases and J dropped 4 bases, with 21 bases sitting between them. This CDR3 region has 17 residues. CDR3 nucleotide sequence: TGTGCCAGCAGCCTGTGGGGGACCATAGAAGGGGCAGATACGCAGTATTTT. It specifies CASSLWGTIEGADTQYF.